Described below is a single TCR beta chain sequence and its context. The sample comes from a study of blood T cell repertoires in COVID-19. Sequencing was performed with immunoSEQ multiplex PCR; in TCRdb, only in-frame clones are kept and a portion is missing. The sample carries approximately 260,000 clones, about nine tenths recorded once. The CDR3 spans 15 residues. V lost 3 bases and J lost 10; bases outside the gene matches: 8. The germline V gene has CDR1 MNHEY and CDR2 SMNVEV (reference sequence). The sequenced material came from peripheral blood. The chain recombines TRBV27 with TRBJ2-1; 11 bases map to TRBD2. The source is a man in his sixties who had recovered from COVID-19. This CDR3 is CASSFSLAGGWEQFF. The CDR3 DNA reads TGTGCCAGCAGTTTCTCCCTAGCGGGGGGATGGGAGCAGTTCTTC.